This T cell receptor beta chain was recorded in a study of shared clonotypes between healthy human individuals. In the study overall: The cohort comprised a couple of women and a few men. Their ages spanned 18 to 49 years. A donor's plate count was three for CD4 naive and three for CD4 memory; CD8 naive had two and CD8 memory one. Notes on the study in general: Shared clonotypes: 4.5% to 6% naive CD4, under 4% naive CD8, roughly 2.4% memory CD4, approximately 0.4% memory CD8.

The data were produced by immunoSEQ multiplex PCR, yet TCRdb's version contains in-frame clones alone and is incomplete. The table lists over 700,000 clones, 72% of them singletons. This clone came up a few times. Its antigen is not known. CDR1 is SGHTA, CDR2 FQGNSA, per germline. The CDR3 runs 13 residues. V was clipped by 4 bases and J by 7 bases, with 13 bases between them. The sequenced sample consisted of memory CD4+ T cells sorted from blood. As for subset: CD45RA-negative fraction. The V gene is TRBV7-2, the J gene TRBJ1-2; no reliable D call. The receptor's source is a woman in her 30s in good health. The CDR3 spells CASSSARAGGYTF. CDR3 DNA: TGTGCCAGCAGCTCGGCTCGAGCAGGTGGCTACACCTTC.